This TCR beta chain was obtained from a study of cytomegalovirus exposure and HLA in healthy donors. About the study: Earlier findings included some 120 million unique TCR beta sequences obtained from about 179 million T cells. Approximately 85 million unique TCRs from HLA-typed donors were held in an early data release. General observations from the study: Reportedly, fewer N-insertions than the roughly 690-donor mean appeared in an Asian-associated ancestry cluster in a later analysis. There were some V segments, including TRBV6-2 and TRBV6-3, excluded as indistinguishable.

Trimming cost V 1 base and J 7 bases; bases outside gene matches: 4. The germline V gene has CDR1 SGHTA and CDR2 FQGNSA. The CDR3 sequence is 15 residues long. This PCR relied on a set of 60 Vbeta primers and 13 Jbeta primers. The data were produced by immunoSEQ multiplex PCR, yet TCRdb's version contains in-frame clones alone and is incomplete. The sample has some 150,000 clones, over 60% seen once; the top ten hold 0.75% to 0.8%. Of note for this clone: The target antigen is unknown.

Sequencing input: PBMCs. The clonotype was recovered from a female donor in good health and CMV-seronegative. The chain uses TRBV7-2 and TRBJ2-2, with TRBD2 matching over 9 bases. DNA for the CDR3: TGTGCCAGCAGCTTAGGCCTACTAGCGGGCGGGGAGCTGTTTTTT. Protein sequence: CASSLGLLAGGELFF.